Listed here are 26 T cell receptor beta chains from one sample, sequenced in a study of blood T cell repertoires in COVID-19. The repertoire was sequenced with immunoSEQ multiplex PCR; TCRdb's copy has only in-frame clones and lacks some. The table includes about 260,000 clones, 80% to 85% detected once. Material for sequencing was peripheral blood. The origin of the receptors is a man aged 55 to 70 with acute or convalescent COVID-19.

This sequence joins TRBV11-1 and TRBJ2-1; 11 bases are a match to TRBD1. This CDR3 comprises 16 residues. Germline V gene data show CDR1 as SGHAT and CDR2 as FQDESV (reference sequence). The V and J ends lost 5 bases and 6 bases, in that order; junction bases with no gene match: 9. The CDR3 reads CASSRLGTGGFNEQFF. CDR3 bases: TGTGCCAGCAGCCGCCTGGGGACAGGGGGGTTCAATGAGCAGTTCTTC.

V is TRBV7-6 and J is TRBJ2-2; D not resolved. Germline V gene lookup returns CDR1 SGHVS and CDR2 FNYEAQ. The CDR3 covers 13 residues. Trimming took off 4 bases at V and 3 bases at J, with 6 bases between the two ends. The CDR3, as DNA: TGTGCCAGCAGCTCTAGTTACACCGGGGAGCTGTTTTTT. It translates to CASSSSYTGELFF.

The chain has TRBV7-4 and TRBJ2-7; D unresolved. Germline values: CDR1 SGHVT, CDR2 SQSDAQ. The ends were cut back, 5 bases at V and 2 bases at J, with 13 bases in the middle. This CDR3 has 14 amino acids. For the CDR3, the DNA is TGTGCCAGCAGCCCACGGCGGATAGCCTACGAGCAGTACTTC. Translating it yields CASSPRRIAYEQYF.

The V call is TRBV11-2, the J call TRBJ1-6; TRBD1 matches 7 bases. CDR3 length equals 18 residues. The ends lost 5 bases at V and 3 bases at J; junction bases unmatched: 13. The germline gives CDR1 SGHAT, CDR2 FQNNGV. The CDR3 reads CASSPRTGPPFYNSPLHF. The CDR3 DNA reads as TGTGCCAGCAGCCCAAGGACAGGTCCCCCTTTCTATAATTCACCCCTCCACTTT.

For the CDR3, the DNA is TGTGCCAGCAGTTTAACTGCGGATACGCAGTATTTT. Translated, it gives CASSLTADTQYF. The chain employs TRBV28 and TRBJ2-3; the D is unclear. V lost 2 bases to trimming and J lost 6 bases, with 6 bases between them. The CDR3 loop spans 12 amino acids. Germline lookup yields CDR1 MDHEN and CDR2 SYDVKM.

The chain is built from TRBV30 and TRBJ1-2; TRBD1 agrees at 7 bases. Trimming took 5 bases from V and 6 from J; bases not matched to a gene: 9. The CDR3 is 13 amino acids. CDR1 and CDR2 from the germline V gene are GTSNPN and SVGIG (reference sequence). Here the CDR3 reads CAWHQGVGDGYTF. CDR3 DNA sequence: TGTGCCTGGCACCAGGGGGTCGGGGATGGCTACACCTTC.

V and J are TRBV7-2 and TRBJ1-5; unclear D gene. V gave up 1 base and J gave up 7 bases, with 14 bases separating them. Germline CDR1 and CDR2: SGHTA and FQGNSA. The length of the CDR3 is 15 residues. CDR3 loop: CASSLVEGLYQPQHF. CDR3 DNA sequence: TGTGCCAGCAGCTTAGTCGAGGGTTTATACCAGCCCCAGCATTTT.

In its sample, this clone was seen a few times. The V gene is TRBV5-1, the J gene TRBJ2-3; TRBD2 is a possible D gene (7 bases). V was shortened by 3 bases and J by 5 bases, with 16 bases between the two germline ends. The CDR3 is 15 residues long. Germline CDR1 SGHRS, CDR2 YFSETQ. CDR3 residues: CASSSEGGGGDTQYF. As DNA, the CDR3 is TGCGCCAGCAGCTCCGAGGGAGGGGGTGGAGATACGCAGTATTTT.

The V call is TRBV7-2, the J call TRBJ1-2; D unresolved. The CDR3 has 15 amino acids. Trimming removed 1 base from V and 0 bases from J, with 9 bases in between. Germline CDR1 SGHTA, CDR2 FQGNSA. CDR3 sequence reads: CASSLVVLANYGYTF. Written as DNA, the CDR3 is TGTGCCAGCAGCTTAGTGGTTCTAGCTAACTATGGCTACACCTTC. The whole variable domain, filled in from reference TRBV7-2 and TRBJ1-2, reads GAGVSQSPSNKVTEKGKDVELRCDPISGHTALYWYRQSLGQGLEFLIYFQGNSAPDKSGLPSDRFSAERTGGSVSTLTIQRTQQEDSAVYLCASSLVVLANYGYTFGSGTRLTVV.

This clone is a singleton in its sample. V usage is TRBV28 and J usage is TRBJ2-6, with D possibly TRBD1 on 6 matching bases. The germline gives CDR1 MDHEN, CDR2 SYDVKM. The CDR3 is 15 amino acids. V dropped 6 bases and J dropped 2 bases, with 11 bases sitting between them. CDR3 DNA sequence: TGTGCCAGCAGCACCAGGGGCCCTGGGGCCAACGTCCTGACTTTC. The encoded protein is CASSTRGPGANVLTF.

Points on this clone: Germline and junction disagree at one end, which may indicate a read error. J is TRBJ2-7 and V is TRBV7-7, with TRBD2 matching over 9 bases. This CDR3 is 16 amino acids long. The germline V gene encodes CDR1 SSHAT and CDR2 FNYEAQ (reference sequence). DNA for the CDR3: TGTGCTAGCAGCCCCCTCCACGCGGGGGGGATCGAGGAGCAGTACTTC. This encodes CASSPLHAGGIEEQYF.

This clone was observed once. The V and J genes are TRBV7-2 and TRBJ2-7, with a weak D call TRBD2 (6 bases). The germline V and J ends were trimmed by 3 bases and 2 bases, with 11 bases remaining between them. The germline V gene has CDR1 SGHTA and CDR2 FQGNSA. CDR3 size: 14 residues. DNA for the CDR3: TGTGCCAGCAGCTTGGGGAGGCCACCCTACGAGCAGTACTTC. Translating gives CASSLGRPPYEQYF.

The chain joins TRBV6-1 to TRBJ2-1, with D perhaps matching TRBD1 (5 bases). The CDR3 consists of 14 residues. Germline V gene lookup returns CDR1 MNHNS and CDR2 SASEGT. V lost 3 bases, J lost 9 bases, and 15 bases lay in between. The CDR3 sequence is CASSDQGFGSEQFF. The CDR3 region has the DNA TGTGCCAGCAGTGATCAGGGTTTCGGGTCTGAGCAGTTCTTC.

The V call is TRBV7-8, the J call TRBJ2-7, with D unresolved. The V end lost 3 bases, the J end lost 1 base, and 7 bases lay between the germline ends. Germline assignment: CDR1 SGHVS and CDR2 FQNEAQ. CDR3 length equals 13 residues. CDR3 bases: TGTGCCAGCAGCTTCGGCGGTTCCTACGAGCAGTACTTC. It is translated as CASSFGGSYEQYF.

The genes are TRBV2 and TRBJ2-3; TRBD2 aligns across 8 bases. CDR3 size: 17 residues. Germline V lookup: CDR1 SNHLY, CDR2 FYNNEI. V shed 2 bases, J shed 0 bases, and the junction held 7 bases outside the gene matches. The CDR3 DNA follows: TGTGCCAGCAGTGAATTGGCGGGGGGAACTAGCACAGATACGCAGTATTTT. Residues: CASSELAGGTSTDTQYF.

The chain joins TRBV2 to TRBJ1-4, with a tentative D call TRBD1 (5 bases). In germline, CDR1 is SNHLY, CDR2 FYNNEI. The CDR3 runs to 14 residues. The V and J ends lost 5 bases and 2 bases respectively, with 9 bases between them. This chain's CDR3 is CASSRTWTNEKLFF. DNA of the CDR3: TGTGCCAGCAGTCGGACATGGACTAATGAAAAACTGTTTTTT. Full variable domain (rest looked up from reference TRBV2 and TRBJ1-4): EPEVTQTPSHQVTQMGQEVILRCVPISNHLYFYWYRQILGQKVEFLVSFYNNEISEKSEIFDDQFSVERPDGSNFTLKIRSTKLEDSAMYFCASSRTWTNEKLFFGSGTQLSVL.

This chain connects TRBV3-1 (or the pseudogene TRBV3-2) to TRBJ2-1, with TRBD2 identical over 7 bases. Germline CDR1 and CDR2: LGHDT and YNNKEL (reference sequence). There are 18 residues in the CDR3. J was trimmed by 4 bases and V by 2 bases; bases with no gene match: 14. CDR3 coding DNA: TGTGCCAGCAGCCAACCTACTAGCGTCGGAGACCCTTACAATGAGCAGTTCTTC. The encoded protein is CASSQPTSVGDPYNEQFF.

To note about this clone: The limits of the CDR3 on the DNA are not certain, so only TCRdb's listed CDR3 is given. The CDR3 sequence is CASSGGPLSWELFF. The chain carries TRBV5-1 and TRBJ2-2; the D segment call TRBD1 is taken from the table without a DNA check. The CDR3 contains 14 residues when both ends are counted. Germline assignment: CDR1 SGHRS and CDR2 YFSETQ.

The V and J genes are TRBV11-2 and TRBJ1-1; D may be TRBD1 (5 bases). The CDR3 consists of 17 residues. Germline lookup yields CDR1 SGHAT and CDR2 FQNNGV. V lost 5 bases and J lost 4, with 23 bases in between. The CDR3 nucleotides read TGTGCCAGCAGCCCCCCCGGGAGCAGTTTTGGGGGCACTGAAGCTTTCTTT. Residues: CASSPPGSSFGGTEAFF.

The gene calls are TRBV9 and TRBJ1-5; a possible D gene is TRBD1 (6 bases). There are 20 residues in the CDR3. Germline CDR1 SGDLS, CDR2 YYNGEE. V was clipped by 4 bases and J by 0 bases, with 26 bases between them. The CDR3 DNA is TGTGCCAGCAGCTCCCACAGGGTGGTAATCCTAACTTATAGCAATCAGCCCCAGCATTTT. This encodes CASSSHRVVILTYSNQPQHF.

The rearrangement links TRBV19 to TRBJ2-4; maybe TRBD2 (5 bases). CDR1 is LNHDA and CDR2 is SQIVND in the germline V gene (reference sequence). CDR3 length equals 13 residues. V was shortened by 0 bases and J by 6 bases, with 6 bases between the two germline ends. The CDR3 is CASSIERGNIQYF. In DNA form, the CDR3 reads TGTGCCAGTAGTATAGAACGGGGAAACATTCAGTACTTC.

The chain has TRBV19 and TRBJ1-6; TRBD1 matches 8 bases. This CDR3 has 15 residues. V dropped 4 bases and J dropped 7; count of bases not matched to a gene: 6. In germline, CDR1 is LNHDA, CDR2 SQIVND (reference sequence). For the CDR3, the DNA is TGTGCCAGTAGTAGAACAGGGGGAGAAAATTCACCCCTCCACTTT. This sequence encodes CASSRTGGENSPLHF.

The V gene is TRBV5-1, the J gene TRBJ2-5; D might be TRBD2 (6 bases). Germline CDR1 is SGHRS and CDR2 is YFSETQ. CDR3 length: 13 amino acids. The germline V and J ends were trimmed by 2 bases and 5 bases, with 10 bases remaining between them. CDR3 nucleotides: TGCGCCAGCAGCTTAGGGACTGGCGAGACCCAGTACTTC. Amino acids: CASSLGTGETQYF.

The genes are TRBV28 and TRBJ2-5; TRBD1 matches 7 bases. Unmatched junction bases numbered 7, after V lost 4 bases and J lost 2 bases. The germline V gene encodes CDR1 MDHEN and CDR2 SYDVKM. The CDR3 runs to 15 residues. CDR3 DNA: TGTGCCAGCAGTTCCCCGGGGACAGTACAAGAGACCCAGTACTTC. Its translation is CASSSPGTVQETQYF.

The chain recombines TRBV18 with TRBJ1-6, with TRBD1 as a possible D gene (6 bases). Germline lookup yields CDR1 KGHSH and CDR2 LQKENI. The length of the CDR3 is 15 residues. Trimming stripped 1 base from V and 9 bases from J, with 13 bases between. CDR3: CASSPLQGASSPLHF. The DNA of the CDR3 is TGTGCCAGCTCACCACTACAGGGTGCTAGTTCACCCCTCCACTTT.

The chain links TRBV3-1 (or the pseudogene TRBV3-2) to TRBJ2-5; 7 bases match TRBD2. Trimming removed 2 bases from V and 5 bases from J; junction bases left unmatched: 5. Germline V lookup: CDR1 LGHDT, CDR2 YNNKEL (reference sequence). The CDR3 spans 14 residues. CDR3 in DNA: TGTGCCAGCAGCCAATTTGCGGGAGTTGAGACCCAGTACTTC. Translation: CASSQFAGVETQYF.